The 29 T cell receptor beta chains presented below share a single source sample, sequenced in a study of blood T cell repertoires in COVID-19. TCRdb keeps only in-frame clones here, not all; method: immunoSEQ multiplex PCR. The sample includes approximately 150,000 clones, around 88% seen only once; the top ten take less than 2%. The sample was peripheral blood. Receptors were obtained from a woman aged 55-70 years with acute or convalescent COVID-19.

V and J are TRBV7-8 and TRBJ2-3, with a possible D match to TRBD1 (6 bases). The CDR3 contains 16 residues. The germline CDR1 and CDR2 sequences are SGHVS and FQNEAQ. V lost 1 base to trimming and J lost 2 bases, with 13 bases between them. The CDR3 DNA reads as TGTGCCAGCAGCTTAGTGACGGGACACAACACAGATACGCAGTATTTT. Amino acids: CASSLVTGHNTDTQYF.

V is TRBV5-1 and J is TRBJ2-3; 7 bases are a match to TRBD1. The CDR3 consists of 16 residues. The germline gives CDR1 SGHRS, CDR2 YFSETQ. V shed 3 bases and J 3 bases; nucleotides not matched to a gene: 10. The CDR3 bases are TGCGCCAGCAGCTACGTACCGGGACAGTCGACAGATACGCAGTATTTT. Protein product: CASSYVPGQSTDTQYF.

V usage is TRBV18 and J usage is TRBJ2-1, with TRBD1 matching over 10 bases. The V gene end was trimmed by 6 bases and the J gene end by 6 bases; junction bases not matched to a gene: 8. The CDR3 has 15 residues. In germline, CDR1 is KGHSH, CDR2 LQKENI. The CDR3 DNA follows: TGTGCCAGCTCTCCCCGGACAGGGGGATTCAATGAGCAGTTCTTC. Residues: CASSPRTGGFNEQFF.

This rearrangement joins TRBV3-1 (or the pseudogene TRBV3-2) to TRBJ1-3, with 9 nucleotides matching TRBD1. V was pared by 3 bases and J by 4 bases, with 7 bases of the junction left unmatched. The germline V gene has CDR1 LGHDT and CDR2 YNNKEL (reference sequence). The CDR3 sequence is 16 residues long. CDR3 region: CASSHPGTGTGNTIYF. CDR3 DNA: TGTGCCAGCAGCCACCCCGGGACAGGGACAGGAAACACCATATATTTT.

V gene TRBV5-4 combines with J gene TRBJ1-2, with D unclear. The germline V gene has CDR1 SGHNT and CDR2 YYREEE (reference sequence). This CDR3 has 13 amino acids. Trimming removed 0 bases from V and 7 bases from J, with 10 bases in between. CDR3 region: CASSLDLAVGYTF. CDR3 nucleotide sequence: TGTGCCAGCAGCTTGGATCTAGCCGTTGGCTACACCTTC.

The genes are TRBV20-1 and TRBJ1-2; TRBD1 matches 8 bases. Germline lookup yields CDR1 DFQATT and CDR2 SNEGSKA (reference sequence). The J segment lost 3 bases and the V segment lost 3 bases, leaving 12 bases of the junction unmatched. This CDR3 is built from 16 residues. As DNA, the CDR3 is TGCAGTGCTAGTGGGTTCGGACAGGGAAAATACTATGGCTACACCTTC. Translating gives CSASGFGQGKYYGYTF.

This sequence joins TRBV19 and TRBJ1-5; 10 bases are a match to TRBD1. Germline V gives CDR1 LNHDA, CDR2 SQIVND (reference sequence). The CDR3 sequence is 20 residues long. J was trimmed by 0 bases and V by 2 bases; bases with no gene match: 13. CDR3 loop: CASSITSLTGGAFSNQPQHF. CDR3 nucleotide sequence: TGTGCCAGTAGTATAACCTCCCTGACAGGGGGCGCGTTTAGCAATCAGCCCCAGCATTTT. The full variable domain, with the rest looked up from reference TRBV19 and TRBJ1-5, is DGGITQSPKYLFRKEGQNVTLSCEQNLNHDAMYWYRQDPGQGLRLIYYSQIVNDFQKGDIAEGYSVSREKKESFPLTVTSAQKNPTAFYLCASSITSLTGGAFSNQPQHFGDGTRLSIL.

This chain connects TRBV7-9 to TRBJ1-3; unclear D gene. V was trimmed by 1 base and J by 2 bases, leaving 6 bases between them. Germline CDR1 is SEHNR and CDR2 is FQNEAQ (reference sequence). The CDR3 totals 14 residues. CDR3: CASSLESAGNTIYF. CDR3 nucleotide sequence: TGTGCCAGCAGCTTAGAGTCGGCTGGAAACACCATATATTTT.

This chain uses TRBV2 with TRBJ1-1, with D unresolved. The CDR3 contains 13 residues. Germline V gene lookup returns CDR1 SNHLY and CDR2 FYNNEI. Trimming cost V 6 bases and J 1 base, with 9 bases left between them. This chain's CDR3 is CASSYESNTEAFF. The CDR3 DNA is TGTGCCAGCAGCTATGAGTCGAACACTGAAGCTTTCTTT.

The chain couples TRBV5-6 to TRBJ1-4; D is unresolved. The CDR3 is 16 residues long. Trimming pared 0 bases from V and 0 bases from J, leaving 9 bases between. CDR1 and CDR2 (germline): SGHDT, YYEEEE. CDR3 nucleotide sequence: TGTGCCAGCAGCTTGGGGTGGGGAGCAACTAATGAAAAACTGTTTTTT. It translates to CASSLGWGATNEKLFF.

The chain links TRBV7-8 to TRBJ2-3, with 8 nucleotides matching TRBD2. CDR1 SGHVS and CDR2 FQNEAQ come from the germline V gene. V lost 5 bases, J lost 1 base, and 11 bases stayed unmatched. The CDR3 runs to 17 residues. In DNA, the CDR3 is TGTGCCAGCAGCCTCACAAGGCGGCGGGGGGGCACAGATACGCAGTATTTT. This encodes CASSLTRRRGGTDTQYF.

This clone was found once. The gene calls are TRBV11-2 and TRBJ2-7, with 9 bases identical to TRBD2. The germline V gene encodes CDR1 SGHAT and CDR2 FQNNGV. The V gene end was trimmed by 5 bases and the J gene end by 3 bases; junction bases not matched to a gene: 5. The CDR3 consists of 14 residues. CDR3 sequence: CASSHGTSSYEQYF. The DNA of the CDR3 is TGTGCCAGCAGCCACGGGACTAGCAGCTACGAGCAGTACTTC.

This clone was counted a single time. CDR3 nucleotides: TGTGCCAGCAGCCCGACCGGTACAGGGACTAATGAAAAACTGTTTTTT. As protein: CASSPTGTGTNEKLFF. The chain links TRBV5-5 to TRBJ1-4; tentative D call: TRBD1 (6 bases). In germline, CDR1 is SGHKS, CDR2 YYEKEE (reference sequence). V was cut by 4 bases and J by 2 bases, with 15 bases left in between. The CDR3 has 16 amino acids.

The chain carries TRBV9 and TRBJ2-2, with 10 positions matching TRBD2. The V gene end was trimmed by 5 bases and the J gene end by 8 bases; junction bases not matched to a gene: 12. In germline, CDR1 is SGDLS, CDR2 YYNGEE. The CDR3 covers 16 residues. CDR3 sequence: CASRAGTSAIGGELFF. The CDR3 DNA follows: TGTGCCAGCAGGGCCGGGACTAGCGCAATTGGGGGGGAGCTGTTTTTT. Drawing the rest from reference TRBV9 and TRBJ2-2, the complete variable domain is DSGVTQTPKHLITATGQRVTLRCSPRSGDLSVYWYQQSLDQGLQFLIQYYNGEERAKGNILERFSAQQFPDLHSELNLSSLELGDSALYFCASRAGTSAIGGELFFGEGSRLTVL.

This clone was found a few times. The limits of the CDR3 on the DNA are not certain, so only TCRdb's listed CDR3 is given. The chain links TRBV5-1 to TRBJ2-7; the listed D gene, TRBD2, was not tested against the DNA. Germline loops: CDR1 SGHRS, CDR2 YFSETQ. The CDR3 length equals 15 residues, ends included. The CDR3 loop reads CASFGPGGVHYEQYF.

The V and J genes are TRBV18 and TRBJ1-1; possible D gene TRBD1, 6 bases. CDR3 length: 14 amino acids. Germline lookup yields CDR1 KGHSH and CDR2 LQKENI. Trimming took off 6 bases at V and 0 bases at J, with 11 bases between the two ends. The CDR3 reads CASSRTVMNTEAFF. In DNA, the CDR3 is TGTGCCAGCTCGAGGACAGTAATGAACACTGAAGCTTTCTTT.

The V and J genes are TRBV7-2 and TRBJ2-2; no definite D call. Germline V gene data show CDR1 as SGHTA and CDR2 as FQGNSA. V lost 1 base, J lost 6 bases, and 12 bases lay in between. The CDR3 runs to 15 residues. The CDR3 bases are TGTGCCAGCAGCTTAGTACCGTCGGCGGCCGGGGAGCTGTTTTTT. Its protein product is CASSLVPSAAGELFF.

This chain links TRBV7-2 with TRBJ2-5; 9 nucleotides align to TRBD1. Germline V gene lookup returns CDR1 SGHTA and CDR2 FQGNSA. V shed 3 bases, J shed 4 bases, and the junction held 12 bases outside the gene matches. The CDR3 length is 17 residues. The CDR3 DNA is TGTGCCAGCAGCTTTACCGGGACAGGGTTTAGGGGAGAGACCCAGTACTTC. As protein: CASSFTGTGFRGETQYF.

The chain has TRBV30 and TRBJ2-7; TRBD1 matches 8 bases. Germline V CDR1 and CDR2: GTSNPN, SVGIG (reference sequence). With V trimmed by 8 bases and J by 2 bases, 5 bases remained unmatched. This CDR3 has 12 residues. The CDR3, as DNA: TGTGCCACCGGACAGGGACCCTACGAGCAGTACTTC. Amino acid sequence: CATGQGPYEQYF.

V gene TRBV7-6 combines with J gene TRBJ1-1; perhaps TRBD1 as D (6 bases). The CDR3 totals 15 residues. Trimming pared 2 bases from V and 1 base from J, leaving 11 bases between. CDR1 and CDR2 from the germline V gene are SGHVS and FNYEAQ. The CDR3 DNA sequence: TGTGCCAGCAGCTTATCACAGGGAGCGAACACTGAAGCTTTCTTT. It is translated as CASSLSQGANTEAFF.

This chain connects TRBV19 to TRBJ1-5, with D hard to call. Germline V CDR1 and CDR2: LNHDA, SQIVND (reference sequence). V was pared by 5 bases and J by 7 bases, with 21 bases between. The CDR3 runs 16 residues. CDR3 protein: CASSLQLWAGDQPQHF. In nucleotides, the CDR3 is TGTGCCAGTAGTCTACAGTTGTGGGCGGGAGACCAGCCCCAGCATTTT.

V is TRBV27 and J is TRBJ2-7, with 9 bases that match TRBD1. Germline loops: CDR1 MNHEY, CDR2 SMNVEV (reference sequence). With V trimmed by 5 bases and J by 6 bases, 11 bases remained unmatched. The CDR3 length is 15 residues. The CDR3 DNA reads as TGTGCCAGCAGTCATGACAGGGGGGGTGTGGGCGAGCAGTACTTC. It specifies CASSHDRGGVGEQYF.

The gene calls are TRBV12-3 or TRBV12-4 and TRBJ2-5, with 7 positions matching TRBD2. With 6 bases clipped from V and 4 bases from J, the junction kept 2 bases outside the gene matches. CDR3 size: 12 residues. CDR3 in amino acids: CASSGGGETQYF. CDR3 DNA sequence: TGTGCCAGCAGCGGCGGGGGAGAGACCCAGTACTTC.

Only a few counts were recorded for this clone. V gene TRBV29-1 combines with J gene TRBJ2-3; 7 nucleotides agree with TRBD2. Germline trimming cut 4 bases from V and 6 bases from J; bases unmatched to any gene: 4. CDR1 is SQVTM and CDR2 is ANQGSEA in the germline V gene. This CDR3 comprises 12 residues. This CDR3 reads CSVASSGDTQYF. The DNA for the CDR3 is TGCAGCGTTGCCTCTAGCGGTGATACGCAGTATTTT.

CDR3 sequence reads: CASSPESGTDNEQFF. The CDR3 bases are TGTGCCAGCAGCCCGGAGTCCGGGACTGACAATGAGCAGTTCTTC. J is TRBJ2-1 and V is TRBV7-3; TRBD2 is a possible D gene (6 bases). V was pared by 5 bases and J by 5 bases, with 16 bases between. The germline V gene encodes CDR1 SGHTA and CDR2 FQGTGA. The CDR3 spans 15 residues.

The V and J genes are TRBV5-1 and TRBJ2-5; weak D call: TRBD1 (6 bases). The germline CDR1 and CDR2 sequences are SGHRS and YFSETQ. CDR3 length: 15 amino acids. Trimming took 6 bases from V and 0 from J, leaving 15 bases between them. CDR3 nucleotide sequence: TGCGCCAGCACGTGGTTAGGACAGAACCAAGAGACCCAGTACTTC. Translated: CASTWLGQNQETQYF.

The chain recombines TRBV4-1 with TRBJ1-5; D uncertain. Germline CDR1 and CDR2: MGHRA and YSYEKL. Trimming took off 0 bases at V and 2 bases at J, with 8 bases between the two ends. CDR3 length: 15 amino acids. The CDR3 is CASSQDSVGNQPQHF. Written as DNA, the CDR3 is TGCGCCAGCAGCCAAGATTCGGTGGGCAATCAGCCCCAGCATTTT.

This sequence joins TRBV28 and TRBJ1-5; D not resolved. This CDR3 has 15 residues. Per the germline V gene, CDR1 is MDHEN and CDR2 is SYDVKM. The V end was cut by 3 bases, the J end by 0 bases, with 9 bases between. The CDR3 loop is CASSLGDYSNQPQHF. The CDR3 DNA reads TGTGCCAGCAGTTTGGGAGACTATAGCAATCAGCCCCAGCATTTT.

The chain recombines TRBV9 with TRBJ1-3, with D hard to call. Trimming shortened V by 2 bases and J by 2 bases, and 11 bases separated the two germline ends. The CDR3 runs to 15 residues. In germline, CDR1 is SGDLS, CDR2 YYNGEE. CDR3 coding DNA: TGTGCCAGCAGCGTCCAGACTGAAACTGGAAACACCATATATTTT. The encoded protein is CASSVQTETGNTIYF. Drawing the rest from reference TRBV9 and TRBJ1-3, the complete variable domain is DSGVTQTPKHLITATGQRVTLRCSPRSGDLSVYWYQQSLDQGLQFLIQYYNGEERAKGNILERFSAQQFPDLHSELNLSSLELGDSALYFCASSVQTETGNTIYFGEGSWLTVV.